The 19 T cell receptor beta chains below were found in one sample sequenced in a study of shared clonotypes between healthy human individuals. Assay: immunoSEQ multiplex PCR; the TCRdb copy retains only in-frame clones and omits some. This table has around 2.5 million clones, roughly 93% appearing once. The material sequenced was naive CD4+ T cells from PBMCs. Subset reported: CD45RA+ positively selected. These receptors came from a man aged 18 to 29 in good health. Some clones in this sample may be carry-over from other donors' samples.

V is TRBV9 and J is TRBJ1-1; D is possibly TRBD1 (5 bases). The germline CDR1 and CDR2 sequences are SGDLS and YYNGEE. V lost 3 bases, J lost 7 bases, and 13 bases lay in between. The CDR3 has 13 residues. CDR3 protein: CASSGRAIGEAFF. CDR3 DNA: TGTGCCAGCAGCGGCAGGGCTATCGGTGAAGCTTTCTTT.

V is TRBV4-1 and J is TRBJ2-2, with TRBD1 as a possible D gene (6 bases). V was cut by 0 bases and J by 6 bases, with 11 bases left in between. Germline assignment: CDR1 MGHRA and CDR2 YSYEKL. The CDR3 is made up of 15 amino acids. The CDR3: CASSQESQGSGELFF. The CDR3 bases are TGCGCCAGCAGCCAAGAGTCTCAGGGGTCCGGGGAGCTGTTTTTT.

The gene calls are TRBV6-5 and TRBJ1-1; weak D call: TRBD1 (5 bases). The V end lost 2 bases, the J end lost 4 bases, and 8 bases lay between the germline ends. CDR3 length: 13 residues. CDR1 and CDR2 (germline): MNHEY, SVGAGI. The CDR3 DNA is TGTGCCAGCAGTTACGCGGGACTCACTGAAGCTTTCTTT. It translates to CASSYAGLTEAFF.

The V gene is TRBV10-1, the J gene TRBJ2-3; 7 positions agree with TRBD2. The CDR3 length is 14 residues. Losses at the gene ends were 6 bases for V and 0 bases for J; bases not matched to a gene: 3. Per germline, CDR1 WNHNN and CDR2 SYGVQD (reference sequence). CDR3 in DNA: TGCGCCAGCAGGCTAGCGGAAAGCACAGATACGCAGTATTTT. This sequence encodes CASRLAESTDTQYF.

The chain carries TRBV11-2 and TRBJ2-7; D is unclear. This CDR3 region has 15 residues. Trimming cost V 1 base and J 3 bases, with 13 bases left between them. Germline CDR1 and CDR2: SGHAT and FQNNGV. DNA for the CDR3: TGTGCCAGCAGCTTAGTTTCGGCAGCCTTCTACGAGCAGTACTTC. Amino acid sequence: CASSLVSAAFYEQYF.

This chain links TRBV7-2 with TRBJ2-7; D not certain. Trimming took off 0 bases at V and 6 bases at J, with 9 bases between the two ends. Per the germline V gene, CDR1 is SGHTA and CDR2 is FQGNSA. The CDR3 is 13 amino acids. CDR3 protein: CASSLALVAEQYF. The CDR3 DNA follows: TGTGCCAGCAGCTTAGCGCTAGTGGCCGAGCAGTACTTC.

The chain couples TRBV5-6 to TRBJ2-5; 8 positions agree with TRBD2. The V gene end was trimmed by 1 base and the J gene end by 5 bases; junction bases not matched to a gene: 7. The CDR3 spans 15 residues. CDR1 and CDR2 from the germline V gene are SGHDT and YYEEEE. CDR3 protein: CASSLTSGGVETQYF. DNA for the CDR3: TGTGCCAGCAGCTTGACTAGCGGAGGGGTCGAGACCCAGTACTTC.

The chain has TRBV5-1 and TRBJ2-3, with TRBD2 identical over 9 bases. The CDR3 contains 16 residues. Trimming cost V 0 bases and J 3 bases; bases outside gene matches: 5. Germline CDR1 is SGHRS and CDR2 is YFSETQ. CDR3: CASSLGSTSGTDTQYF. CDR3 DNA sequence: TGCGCCAGCAGCTTGGGGTCGACTAGCGGAACAGATACGCAGTATTTT.

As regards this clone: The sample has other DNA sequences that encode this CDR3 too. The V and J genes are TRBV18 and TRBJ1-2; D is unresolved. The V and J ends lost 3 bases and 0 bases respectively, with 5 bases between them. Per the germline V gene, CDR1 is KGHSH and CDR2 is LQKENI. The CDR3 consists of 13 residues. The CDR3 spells CASSPGTNYGYTF. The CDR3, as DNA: TGTGCCAGCTCACCCGGCACTAACTATGGCTACACCTTC.

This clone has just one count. The CDR3 sequence is CASSLFTGGGETQYF. CDR3 coding DNA: TGCGCCAGCAGCTTGTTTACAGGGGGAGGAGAGACCCAGTACTTC. The chain joins TRBV5-1 to TRBJ2-5; 8 bases agree with TRBD1. Germline CDR1 and CDR2: SGHRS and YFSETQ. J gave up 4 bases and V 1 base, and 6 bases lay outside the gene matches. The CDR3 extends over 15 amino acids. The entire variable domain, with the rest obtained from reference TRBV5-1 and TRBJ2-5, is as follows: KAGVTQTPRYLIKTRGQQVTLSCSPISGHRSVSWYQQTPGQGLQFLFEYFSETQRNKGNFPGRFSGRQFSNSRSEMNVSTLELGDSALYLCASSLFTGGGETQYFGPGTRLLVL.

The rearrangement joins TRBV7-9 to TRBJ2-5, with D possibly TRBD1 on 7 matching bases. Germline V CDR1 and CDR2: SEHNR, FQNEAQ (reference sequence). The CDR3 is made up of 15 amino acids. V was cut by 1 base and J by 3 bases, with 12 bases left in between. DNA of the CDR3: TGTGCCAGCAGCTTAGGTGCGGGACAGAAAGAGACCCAGTACTTC. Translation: CASSLGAGQKETQYF.

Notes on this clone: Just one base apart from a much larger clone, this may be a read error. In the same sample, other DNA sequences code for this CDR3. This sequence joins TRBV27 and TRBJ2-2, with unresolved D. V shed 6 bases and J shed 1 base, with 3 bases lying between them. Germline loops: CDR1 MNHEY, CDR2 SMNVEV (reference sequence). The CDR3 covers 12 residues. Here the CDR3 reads CASSLNTGELFF. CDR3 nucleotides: TGTGCCAGCAGCTTGAACACCGGGGAGCTGTTTTTT.

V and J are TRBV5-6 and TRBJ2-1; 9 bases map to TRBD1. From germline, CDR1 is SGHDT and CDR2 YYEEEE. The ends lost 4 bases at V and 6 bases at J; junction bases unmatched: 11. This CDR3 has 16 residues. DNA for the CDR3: TGTGCCAGCAGCCCAAGGGGGGACAGGGTGGGCAATGAGCAGTTCTTC. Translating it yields CASSPRGDRVGNEQFF. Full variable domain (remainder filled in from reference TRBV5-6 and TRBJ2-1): DAGVTQSPTHLIKTRGQQVTLRCSPKSGHDTVSWYQQALGQGPQFIFQYYEEEERQRGNFPDRFSGHQFPNYSSELNVNALLLGDSALYLCASSPRGDRVGNEQFFGPGTRLTVL.

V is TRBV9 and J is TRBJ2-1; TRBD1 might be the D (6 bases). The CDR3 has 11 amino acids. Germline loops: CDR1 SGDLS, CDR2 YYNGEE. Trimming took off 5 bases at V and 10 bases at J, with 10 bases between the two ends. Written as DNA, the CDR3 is TGTGCCAGCAGTCGAACAGGGGAGCAGTTCTTC. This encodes CASSRTGEQFF.

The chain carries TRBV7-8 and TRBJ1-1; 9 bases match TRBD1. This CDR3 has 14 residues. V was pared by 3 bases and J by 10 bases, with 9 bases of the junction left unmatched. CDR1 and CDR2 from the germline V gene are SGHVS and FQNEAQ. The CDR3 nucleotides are TGTGCCAGCAGCTTTTCCCCGGGACAGGGCAGAGCTTTCTTT. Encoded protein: CASSFSPGQGRAFF.

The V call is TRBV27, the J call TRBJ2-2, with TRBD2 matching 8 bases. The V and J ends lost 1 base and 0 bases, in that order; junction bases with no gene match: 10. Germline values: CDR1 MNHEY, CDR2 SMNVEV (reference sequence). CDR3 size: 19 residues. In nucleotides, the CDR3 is TGTGCCAGCAGTTTATTCGCCCTGACTAGCGATTCGAACACCGGGGAGCTGTTTTTT. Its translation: CASSLFALTSDSNTGELFF.

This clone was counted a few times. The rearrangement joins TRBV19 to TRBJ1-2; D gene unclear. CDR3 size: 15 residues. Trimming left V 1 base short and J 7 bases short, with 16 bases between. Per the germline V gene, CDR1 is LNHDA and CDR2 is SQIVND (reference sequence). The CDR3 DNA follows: TGTGCCAGTAGTATAGGCGTTTTAAAGACACGTGGCTACACCTTC. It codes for CASSIGVLKTRGYTF.

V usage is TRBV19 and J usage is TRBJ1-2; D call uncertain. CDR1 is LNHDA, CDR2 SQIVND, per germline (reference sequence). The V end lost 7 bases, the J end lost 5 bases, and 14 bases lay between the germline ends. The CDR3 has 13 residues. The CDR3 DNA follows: TGTGCCAGTACCCCACTCCCCGCATATGGCTACACCTTC. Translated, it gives CASTPLPAYGYTF. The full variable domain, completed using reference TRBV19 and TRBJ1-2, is DGGITQSPKYLFRKEGQNVTLSCEQNLNHDAMYWYRQDPGQGLRLIYYSQIVNDFQKGDIAEGYSVSREKKESFPLTVTSAQKNPTAFYLCASTPLPAYGYTFGSGTRLTVV.

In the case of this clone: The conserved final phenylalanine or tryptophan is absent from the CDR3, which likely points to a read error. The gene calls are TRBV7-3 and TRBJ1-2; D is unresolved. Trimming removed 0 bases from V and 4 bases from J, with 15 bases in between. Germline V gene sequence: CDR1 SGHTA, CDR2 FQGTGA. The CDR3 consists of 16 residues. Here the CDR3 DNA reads TGTGCCAGCAGCTTAACAGCCAATCGACGGGGCTATGGCTACACCCTC. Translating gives CASSLTANRRGYGYTL.